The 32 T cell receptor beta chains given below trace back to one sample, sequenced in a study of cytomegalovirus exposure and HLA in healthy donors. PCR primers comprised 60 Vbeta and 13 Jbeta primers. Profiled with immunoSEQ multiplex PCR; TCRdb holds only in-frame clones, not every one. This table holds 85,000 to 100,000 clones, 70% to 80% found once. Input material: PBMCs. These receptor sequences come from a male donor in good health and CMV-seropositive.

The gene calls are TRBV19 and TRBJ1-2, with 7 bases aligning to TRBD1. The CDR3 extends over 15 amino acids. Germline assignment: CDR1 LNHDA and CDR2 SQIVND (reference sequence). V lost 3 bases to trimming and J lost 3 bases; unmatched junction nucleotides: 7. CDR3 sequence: CASSMQGGAYYGYTF. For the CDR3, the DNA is TGTGCCAGTAGTATGCAGGGGGGCGCTTACTATGGCTACACCTTC.

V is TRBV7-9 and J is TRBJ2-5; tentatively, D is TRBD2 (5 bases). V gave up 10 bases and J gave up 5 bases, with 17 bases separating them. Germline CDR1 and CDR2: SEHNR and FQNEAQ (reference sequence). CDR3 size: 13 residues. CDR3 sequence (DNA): TGTGCCACCTACTCAGGAGGCCATGAGACCCAGTACTTC. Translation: CATYSGGHETQYF.

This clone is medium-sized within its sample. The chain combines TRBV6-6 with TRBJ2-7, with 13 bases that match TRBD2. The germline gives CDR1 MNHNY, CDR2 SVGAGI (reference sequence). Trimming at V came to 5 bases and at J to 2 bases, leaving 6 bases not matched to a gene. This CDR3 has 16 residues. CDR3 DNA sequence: TGTGCCAGCAGTCCCGGGACTAGCGGGATCCCCTACGAGCAGTACTTC. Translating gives CASSPGTSGIPYEQYF.

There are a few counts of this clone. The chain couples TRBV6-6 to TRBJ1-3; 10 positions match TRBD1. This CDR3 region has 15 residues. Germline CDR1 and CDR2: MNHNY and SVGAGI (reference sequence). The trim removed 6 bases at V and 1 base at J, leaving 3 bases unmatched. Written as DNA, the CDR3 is TGTGCCAGCAGCGGACAGGGGGGGTCTGGAAACACCATATATTTT. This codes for CASSGQGGSGNTIYF.

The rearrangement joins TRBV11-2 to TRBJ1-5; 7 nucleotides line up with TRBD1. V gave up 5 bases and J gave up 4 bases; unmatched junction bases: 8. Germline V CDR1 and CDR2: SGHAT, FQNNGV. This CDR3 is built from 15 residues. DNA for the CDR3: TGTGCCAGCAGCCGCAGGGCAGGGGGGAATCAGCCCCAGCATTTT. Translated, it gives CASSRRAGGNQPQHF.

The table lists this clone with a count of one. CDR3 bases: TGTGCCAGCACCGATCCCGGGACAGTTCAAGAGACCCAGTACTTC. Amino acid sequence: CASTDPGTVQETQYF. The rearrangement uses TRBV25-1 and TRBJ2-5; TRBD1 agrees at 7 bases. Germline values: CDR1 MGHDK, CDR2 SYGVNS. The junction had 10 bases not matched to a gene; V was cut back by 7 bases and J by 2 bases. This CDR3 is built from 15 residues.

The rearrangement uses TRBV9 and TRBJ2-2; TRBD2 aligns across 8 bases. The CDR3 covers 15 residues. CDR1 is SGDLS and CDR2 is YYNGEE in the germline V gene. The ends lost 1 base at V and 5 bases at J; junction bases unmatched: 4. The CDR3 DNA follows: TGTGCCAGCAGCGTAACAGGACTAGCAACCGGGGAGCTGTTTTTT. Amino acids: CASSVTGLATGELFF. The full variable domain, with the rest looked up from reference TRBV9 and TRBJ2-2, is DSGVTQTPKHLITATGQRVTLRCSPRSGDLSVYWYQQSLDQGLQFLIQYYNGEERAKGNILERFSAQQFPDLHSELNLSSLELGDSALYFCASSVTGLATGELFFGEGSRLTVL.

CDR3 bases: TGTGCCACCAGCAACCGGGACAGGACGACAGATACGCAGTATTTT. As protein: CATSNRDRTTDTQYF. J is TRBJ2-3 and V is TRBV15, with 8 bases aligning to TRBD1. Germline lookup yields CDR1 LNHNV and CDR2 YYDKDF (reference sequence). The CDR3 is made up of 15 amino acids. The junction had 6 bases not matched to a gene; V was cut back by 4 bases and J by 3 bases.

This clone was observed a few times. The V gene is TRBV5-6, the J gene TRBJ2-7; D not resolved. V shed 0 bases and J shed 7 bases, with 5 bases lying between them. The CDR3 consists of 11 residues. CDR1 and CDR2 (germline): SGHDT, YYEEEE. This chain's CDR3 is CASSLGGEQYF. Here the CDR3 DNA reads TGTGCCAGCAGCTTGGGCGGAGAGCAGTACTTC.

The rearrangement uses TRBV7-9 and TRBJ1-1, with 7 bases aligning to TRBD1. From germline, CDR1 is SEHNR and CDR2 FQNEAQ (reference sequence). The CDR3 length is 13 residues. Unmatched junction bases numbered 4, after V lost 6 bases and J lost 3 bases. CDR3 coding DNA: TGTGCCAGCAGTCCCAGGGGGTACACTGAAGCTTTCTTT. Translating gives CASSPRGYTEAFF.

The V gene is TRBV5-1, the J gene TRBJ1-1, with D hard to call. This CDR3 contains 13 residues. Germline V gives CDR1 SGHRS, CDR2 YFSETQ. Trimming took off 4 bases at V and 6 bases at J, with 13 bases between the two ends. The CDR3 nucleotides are TGCGCCAGCAGCCCCCGGGGAGGGTCTGAAGCTTTCTTT. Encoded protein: CASSPRGGSEAFF.

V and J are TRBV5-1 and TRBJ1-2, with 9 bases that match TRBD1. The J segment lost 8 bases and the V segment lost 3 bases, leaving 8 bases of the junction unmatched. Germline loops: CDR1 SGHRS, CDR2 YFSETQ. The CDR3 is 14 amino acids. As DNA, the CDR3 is TGCGCCAGCAGCTGGGGACAGGGATGGTACGGCTACACCTTC. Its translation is CASSWGQGWYGYTF.

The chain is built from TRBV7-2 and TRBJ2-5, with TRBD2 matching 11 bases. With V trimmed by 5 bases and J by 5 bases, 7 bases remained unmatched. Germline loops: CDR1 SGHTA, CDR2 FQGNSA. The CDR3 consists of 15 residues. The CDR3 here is CASSPLAGGVETQYF. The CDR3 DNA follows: TGTGCCAGCAGCCCTCTAGCGGGGGGTGTTGAGACCCAGTACTTC. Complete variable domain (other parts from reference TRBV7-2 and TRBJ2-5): GAGVSQSPSNKVTEKGKDVELRCDPISGHTALYWYRQSLGQGLEFLIYFQGNSAPDKSGLPSDRFSAERTGGSVSTLTIQRTQQEDSAVYLCASSPLAGGVETQYFGPGTRLLVL.

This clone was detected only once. The CDR3 DNA reads as TGTGCCAGCTCCCCGGACAGGGGGAACACTGAAGCTTTCTTT. Its translation is CASSPDRGNTEAFF. The chain combines TRBV18 with TRBJ1-1; 9 bases fit TRBD1. V lost 6 bases, J lost 1 base, and 3 bases stayed unmatched. Germline V CDR1 and CDR2: KGHSH, LQKENI. This CDR3 is 14 amino acids long.

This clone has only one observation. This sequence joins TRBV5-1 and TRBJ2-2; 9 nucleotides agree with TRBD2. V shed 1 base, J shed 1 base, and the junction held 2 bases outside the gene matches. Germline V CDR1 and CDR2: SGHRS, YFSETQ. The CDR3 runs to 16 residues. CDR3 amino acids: CASSLQAGGNTGELFF. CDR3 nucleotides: TGCGCCAGCAGCTTGCAAGCGGGGGGGAACACCGGGGAGCTGTTTTTT.

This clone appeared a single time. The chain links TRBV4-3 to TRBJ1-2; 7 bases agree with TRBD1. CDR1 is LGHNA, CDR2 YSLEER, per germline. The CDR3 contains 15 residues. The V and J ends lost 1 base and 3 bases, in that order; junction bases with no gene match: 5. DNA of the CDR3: TGCGCCAGCAGCCAAGTACAGGGGAGAGACTATGGCTACACCTTC. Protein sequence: CASSQVQGRDYGYTF.

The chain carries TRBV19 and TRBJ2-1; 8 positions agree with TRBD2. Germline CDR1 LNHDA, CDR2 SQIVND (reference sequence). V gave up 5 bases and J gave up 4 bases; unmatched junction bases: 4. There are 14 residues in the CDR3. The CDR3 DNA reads TGTGCCAGTAGTTCGAGCGGGGGTTACAATGAGCAGTTCTTC. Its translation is CASSSSGGYNEQFF.

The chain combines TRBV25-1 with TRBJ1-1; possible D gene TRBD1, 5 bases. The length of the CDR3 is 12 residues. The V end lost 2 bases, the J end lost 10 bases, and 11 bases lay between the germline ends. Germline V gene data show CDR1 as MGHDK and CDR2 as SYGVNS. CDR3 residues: CASSEVRGGAFF. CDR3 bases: TGTGCCAGCAGTGAAGTTCGGGGGGGAGCTTTCTTT.

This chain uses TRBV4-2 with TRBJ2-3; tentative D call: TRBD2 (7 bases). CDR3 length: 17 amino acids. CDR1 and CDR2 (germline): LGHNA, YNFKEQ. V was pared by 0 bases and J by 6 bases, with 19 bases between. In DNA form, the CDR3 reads TGTGCCAGCAGCCAAGATAGGGCGGGGGCGGTGCGGGATACGCAGTATTTT. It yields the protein CASSQDRAGAVRDTQYF.

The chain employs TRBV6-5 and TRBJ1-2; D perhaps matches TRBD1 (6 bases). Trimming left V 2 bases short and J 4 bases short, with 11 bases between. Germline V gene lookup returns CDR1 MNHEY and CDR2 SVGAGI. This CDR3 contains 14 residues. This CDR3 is CASSYGQGTYGYTF. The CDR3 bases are TGTGCCAGCAGTTACGGCCAGGGGACCTATGGCTACACCTTC.

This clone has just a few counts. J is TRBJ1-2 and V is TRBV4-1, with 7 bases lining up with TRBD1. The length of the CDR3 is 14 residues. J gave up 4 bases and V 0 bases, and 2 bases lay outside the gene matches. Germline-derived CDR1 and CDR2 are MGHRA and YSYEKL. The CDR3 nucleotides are TGCGCCAGCAGCCAAGAGGACAGGAGCTATGGCTACACCTTC. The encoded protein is CASSQEDRSYGYTF.

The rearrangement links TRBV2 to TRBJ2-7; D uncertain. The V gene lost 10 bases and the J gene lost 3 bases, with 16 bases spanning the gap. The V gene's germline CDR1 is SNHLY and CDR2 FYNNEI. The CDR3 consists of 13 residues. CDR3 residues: CATKERFLYEQYF. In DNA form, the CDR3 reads TGTGCCACCAAAGAGAGGTTCCTCTACGAGCAGTACTTC. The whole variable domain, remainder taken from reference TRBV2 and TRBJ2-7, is EPEVTQTPSHQVTQMGQEVILRCVPISNHLYFYWYRQILGQKVEFLVSFYNNEISEKSEIFDDQFSVERPDGSNFTLKIRSTKLEDSAMYFCATKERFLYEQYFGPGTRLTVT.

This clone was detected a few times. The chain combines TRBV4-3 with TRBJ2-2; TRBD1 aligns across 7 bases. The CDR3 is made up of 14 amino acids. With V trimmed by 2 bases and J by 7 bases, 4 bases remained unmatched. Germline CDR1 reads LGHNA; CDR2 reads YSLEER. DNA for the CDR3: TGCGCCAGCAGCCAATACAGGGGCGTCGGGGAGCTGTTTTTT. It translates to CASSQYRGVGELFF.

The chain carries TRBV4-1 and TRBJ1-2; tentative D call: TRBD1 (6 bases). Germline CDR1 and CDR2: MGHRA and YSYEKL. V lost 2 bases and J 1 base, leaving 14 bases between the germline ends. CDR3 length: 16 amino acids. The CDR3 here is CASSQLETGGNYGYTF. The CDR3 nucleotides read TGCGCCAGCAGCCAATTAGAGACAGGCGGTAACTATGGCTACACCTTC.

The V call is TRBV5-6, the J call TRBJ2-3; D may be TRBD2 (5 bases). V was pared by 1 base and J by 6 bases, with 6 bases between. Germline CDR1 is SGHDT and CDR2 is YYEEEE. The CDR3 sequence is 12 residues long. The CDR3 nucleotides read TGTGCCAGCAGCTTGTGGGAGGATACGCAGTATTTT. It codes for CASSLWEDTQYF. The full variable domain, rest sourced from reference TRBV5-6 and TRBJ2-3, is DAGVTQSPTHLIKTRGQQVTLRCSPKSGHDTVSWYQQALGQGPQFIFQYYEEEERQRGNFPDRFSGHQFPNYSSELNVNALLLGDSALYLCASSLWEDTQYFGPGTRLTVL.

Written as DNA, the CDR3 is TGCGCCAGCAGCTTAATGGGACAGGGTGGTTCACCCCTCCACTTT. Residues: CASSLMGQGGSPLHF. The chain couples TRBV5-1 to TRBJ1-6, with 9 nucleotides matching TRBD1. V trimming: 2 bases; J trimming: 9 bases; junction bases outside the gene matches: 6. CDR1 and CDR2 (germline): SGHRS, YFSETQ. The CDR3 is 15 residues long.

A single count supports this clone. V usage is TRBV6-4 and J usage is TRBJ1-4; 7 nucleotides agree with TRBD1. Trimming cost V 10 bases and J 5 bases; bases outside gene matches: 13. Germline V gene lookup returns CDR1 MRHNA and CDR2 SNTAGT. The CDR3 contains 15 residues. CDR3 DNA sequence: TGTGCCACCGCGGCTCAGACAGGGAGGAATGAAAAACTGTTTTTT. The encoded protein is CATAAQTGRNEKLFF.

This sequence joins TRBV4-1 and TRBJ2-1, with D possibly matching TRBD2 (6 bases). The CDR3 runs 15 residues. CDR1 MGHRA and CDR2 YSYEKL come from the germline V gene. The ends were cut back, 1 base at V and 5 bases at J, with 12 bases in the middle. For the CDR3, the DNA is TGCGCCAGCAGCCAAGCTGGTAGCGGAGACAATGAGCAGTTCTTC. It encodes CASSQAGSGDNEQFF.

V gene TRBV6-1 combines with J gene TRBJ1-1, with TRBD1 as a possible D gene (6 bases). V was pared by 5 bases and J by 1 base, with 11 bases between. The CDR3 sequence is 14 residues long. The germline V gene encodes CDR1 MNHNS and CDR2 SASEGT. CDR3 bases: TGTGCCAGCAGTTCACAGGGTAGGAACACTGAAGCTTTCTTT. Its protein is CASSSQGRNTEAFF.

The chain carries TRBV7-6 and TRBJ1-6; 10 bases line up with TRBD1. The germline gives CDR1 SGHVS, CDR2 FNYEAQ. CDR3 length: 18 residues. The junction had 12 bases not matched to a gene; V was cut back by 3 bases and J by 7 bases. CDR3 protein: CASSFLPRQGARNSPLHF. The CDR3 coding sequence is TGTGCCAGCAGCTTCCTGCCAAGACAGGGGGCTCGCAATTCACCCCTCCACTTT.

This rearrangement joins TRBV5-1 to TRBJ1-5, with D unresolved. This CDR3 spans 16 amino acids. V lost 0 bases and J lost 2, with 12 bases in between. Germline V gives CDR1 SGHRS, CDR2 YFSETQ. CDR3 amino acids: CASSLEPAGGNQPQHF. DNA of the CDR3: TGCGCCAGCAGCTTGGAACCCGCCGGGGGCAATCAGCCCCAGCATTTT.

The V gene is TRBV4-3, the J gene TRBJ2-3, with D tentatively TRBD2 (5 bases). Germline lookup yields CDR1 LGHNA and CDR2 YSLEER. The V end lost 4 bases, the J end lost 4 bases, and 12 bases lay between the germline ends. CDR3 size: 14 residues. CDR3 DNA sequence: TGCGCCAGCAGCCCTACCCCCGGGGCAGATACGCAGTATTTT. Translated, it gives CASSPTPGADTQYF.